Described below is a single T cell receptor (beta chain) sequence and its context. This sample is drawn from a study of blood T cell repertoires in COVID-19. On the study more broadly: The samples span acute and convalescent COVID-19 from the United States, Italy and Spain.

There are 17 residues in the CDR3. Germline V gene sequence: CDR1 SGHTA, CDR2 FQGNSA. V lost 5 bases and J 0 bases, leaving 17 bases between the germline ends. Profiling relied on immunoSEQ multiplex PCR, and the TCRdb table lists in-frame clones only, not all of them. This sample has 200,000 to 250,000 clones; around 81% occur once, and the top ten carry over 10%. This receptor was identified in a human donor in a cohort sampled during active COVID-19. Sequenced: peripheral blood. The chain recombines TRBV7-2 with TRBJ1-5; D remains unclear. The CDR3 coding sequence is TGTGCCAGCAGCCGGCAGACTGGAGATTATAGCAATCAGCCCCAGCATTTT. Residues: CASSRQTGDYSNQPQHF.